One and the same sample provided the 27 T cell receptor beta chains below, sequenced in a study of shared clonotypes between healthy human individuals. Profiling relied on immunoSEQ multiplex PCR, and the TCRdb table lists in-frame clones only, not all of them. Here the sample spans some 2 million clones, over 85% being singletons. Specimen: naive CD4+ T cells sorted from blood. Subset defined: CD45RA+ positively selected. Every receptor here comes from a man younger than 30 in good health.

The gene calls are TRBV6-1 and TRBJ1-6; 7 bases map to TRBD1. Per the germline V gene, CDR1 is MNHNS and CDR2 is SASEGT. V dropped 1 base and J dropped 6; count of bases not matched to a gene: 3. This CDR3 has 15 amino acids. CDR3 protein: CASSEVAGGNSPLHF. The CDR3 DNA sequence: TGTGCCAGCAGTGAAGTGGCAGGGGGTAATTCACCCCTCCACTTT.

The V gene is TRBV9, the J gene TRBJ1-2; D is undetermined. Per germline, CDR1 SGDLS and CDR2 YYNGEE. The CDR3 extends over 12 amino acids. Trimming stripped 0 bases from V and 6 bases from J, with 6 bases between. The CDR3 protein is CASSVGRDGYTF. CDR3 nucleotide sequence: TGTGCCAGCAGCGTAGGGAGGGATGGCTACACCTTC. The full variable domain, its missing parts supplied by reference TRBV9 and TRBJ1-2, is DSGVTQTPKHLITATGQRVTLRCSPRSGDLSVYWYQQSLDQGLQFLIQYYNGEERAKGNILERFSAQQFPDLHSELNLSSLELGDSALYFCASSVGRDGYTFGSGTRLTVV.

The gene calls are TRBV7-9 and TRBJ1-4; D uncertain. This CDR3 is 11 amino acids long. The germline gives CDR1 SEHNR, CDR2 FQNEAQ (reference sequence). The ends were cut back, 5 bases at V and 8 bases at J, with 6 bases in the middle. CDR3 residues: CASSALEKLFF. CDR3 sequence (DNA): TGTGCCAGCAGCGCCTTAGAAAAACTGTTTTTT.

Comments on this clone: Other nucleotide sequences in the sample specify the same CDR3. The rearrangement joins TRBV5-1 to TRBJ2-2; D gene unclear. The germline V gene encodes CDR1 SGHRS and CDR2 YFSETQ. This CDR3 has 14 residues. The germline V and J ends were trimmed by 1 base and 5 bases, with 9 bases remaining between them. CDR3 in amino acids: CASSLTSSTGELFF. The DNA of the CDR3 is TGCGCCAGCAGCTTGACGTCCTCGACCGGGGAGCTGTTTTTT.

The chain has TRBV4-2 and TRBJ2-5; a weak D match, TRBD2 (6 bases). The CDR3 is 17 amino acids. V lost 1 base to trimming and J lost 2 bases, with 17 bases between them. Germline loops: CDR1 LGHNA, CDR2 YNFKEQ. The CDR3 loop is CASSQVGRGAVQETQYF. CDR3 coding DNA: TGTGCCAGCAGCCAAGTCGGGAGAGGGGCCGTTCAAGAGACCCAGTACTTC.

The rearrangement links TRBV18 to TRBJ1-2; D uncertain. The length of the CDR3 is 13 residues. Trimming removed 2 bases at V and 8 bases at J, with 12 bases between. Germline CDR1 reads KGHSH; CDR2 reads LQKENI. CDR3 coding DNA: TGTGCCAGCTCACCAGACACCAAGGGAGGCTACACCTTC. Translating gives CASSPDTKGGYTF.

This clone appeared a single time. The CDR3 sequence is CASSLSGGAVSGELFF. In nucleotides, the CDR3 is TGCGCCAGCAGCCTTAGCGGGGGGGCCGTGTCCGGGGAGCTGTTTTTT. The gene calls are TRBV5-1 and TRBJ2-2, with 11 bases that match TRBD2. Germline V gene lookup returns CDR1 SGHRS and CDR2 YFSETQ. The CDR3 is 16 residues long. V gave up 4 bases and J gave up 6 bases; unmatched junction bases: 8.

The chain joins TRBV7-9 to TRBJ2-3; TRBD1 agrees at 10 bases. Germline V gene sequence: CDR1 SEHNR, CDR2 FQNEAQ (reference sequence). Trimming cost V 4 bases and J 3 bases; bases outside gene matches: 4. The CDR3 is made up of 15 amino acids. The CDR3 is CASSWGTGVTDTQYF. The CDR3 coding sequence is TGTGCCAGCAGCTGGGGGACAGGGGTGACAGATACGCAGTATTTT.

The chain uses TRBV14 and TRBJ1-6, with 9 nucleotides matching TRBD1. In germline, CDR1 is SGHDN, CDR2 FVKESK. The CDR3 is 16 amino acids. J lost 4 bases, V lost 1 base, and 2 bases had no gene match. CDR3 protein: CASSQGTGVYNSPLHF. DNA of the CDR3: TGTGCCAGCAGCCAAGGGACAGGGGTGTATAATTCACCCCTCCACTTT.

The CDR3 DNA sequence: TGTGCCAGCAGTCGACCCCGGCGGGGGGATTATAGCACAGATACGCAGTATTTT. It translates to CASSRPRRGDYSTDTQYF. The chain uses TRBV7-9 and TRBJ2-3, with 8 bases that match TRBD2. Trimming cost V 6 bases and J 0 bases; bases outside gene matches: 14. The germline CDR1 and CDR2 sequences are SEHNR and FQNEAQ (reference sequence). The CDR3 consists of 18 residues.

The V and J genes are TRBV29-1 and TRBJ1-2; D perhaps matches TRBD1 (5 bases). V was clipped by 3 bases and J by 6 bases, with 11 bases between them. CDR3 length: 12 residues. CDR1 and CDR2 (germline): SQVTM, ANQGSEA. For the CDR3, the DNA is TGCAGCGTTGATCGACAGCTCCATGGCTACACCTTC. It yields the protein CSVDRQLHGYTF.

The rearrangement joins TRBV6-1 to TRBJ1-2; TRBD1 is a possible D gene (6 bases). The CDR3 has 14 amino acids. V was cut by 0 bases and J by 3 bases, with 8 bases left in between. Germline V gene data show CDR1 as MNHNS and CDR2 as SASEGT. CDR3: CASSEAGGYYGYTF. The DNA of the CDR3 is TGTGCCAGCAGTGAAGCAGGGGGGTACTATGGCTACACCTTC.

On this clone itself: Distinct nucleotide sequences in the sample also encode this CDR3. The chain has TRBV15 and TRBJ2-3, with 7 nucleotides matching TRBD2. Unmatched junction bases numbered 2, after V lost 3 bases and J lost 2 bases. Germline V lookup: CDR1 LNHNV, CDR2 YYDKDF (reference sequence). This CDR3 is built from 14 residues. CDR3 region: CATSRGGTTDTQYF. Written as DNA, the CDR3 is TGTGCCACCAGCAGGGGGGGGACCACAGATACGCAGTATTTT.

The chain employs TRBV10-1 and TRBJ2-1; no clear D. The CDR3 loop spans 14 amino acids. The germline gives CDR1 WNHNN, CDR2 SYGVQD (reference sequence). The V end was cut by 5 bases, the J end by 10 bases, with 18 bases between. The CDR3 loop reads CASSPSPLSREQFF. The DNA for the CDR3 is TGCGCCAGCAGTCCATCACCCCTTTCTAGGGAGCAGTTCTTC.

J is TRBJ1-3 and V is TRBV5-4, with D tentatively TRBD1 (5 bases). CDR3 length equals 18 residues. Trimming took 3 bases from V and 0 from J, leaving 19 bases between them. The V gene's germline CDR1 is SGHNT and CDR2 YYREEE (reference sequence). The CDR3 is CASSSGRGGKSSGNTIYF. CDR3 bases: TGTGCCAGCAGCTCCGGCCGTGGGGGAAAGAGCTCTGGAAACACCATATATTTT.

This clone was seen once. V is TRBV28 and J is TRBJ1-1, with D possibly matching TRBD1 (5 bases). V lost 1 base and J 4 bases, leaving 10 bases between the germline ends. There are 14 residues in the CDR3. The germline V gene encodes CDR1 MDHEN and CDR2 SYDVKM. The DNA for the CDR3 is TGTGCCAGCAGTTTATCTGGGGGGGTCACTGAAGCTTTCTTT. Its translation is CASSLSGGVTEAFF.

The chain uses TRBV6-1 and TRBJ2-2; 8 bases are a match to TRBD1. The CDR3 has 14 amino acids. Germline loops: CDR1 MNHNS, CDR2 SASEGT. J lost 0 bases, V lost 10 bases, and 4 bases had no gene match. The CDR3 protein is CAIPDRANTGELFF. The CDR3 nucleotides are TGTGCCATCCCGGACAGGGCGAACACCGGGGAGCTGTTTTTT.

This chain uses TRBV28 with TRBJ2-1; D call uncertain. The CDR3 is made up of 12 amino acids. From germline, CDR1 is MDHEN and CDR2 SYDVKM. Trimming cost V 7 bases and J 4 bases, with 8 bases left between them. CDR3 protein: CASTERYNEQFF. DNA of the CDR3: TGTGCCAGCACGGAGAGATACAATGAGCAGTTCTTC.

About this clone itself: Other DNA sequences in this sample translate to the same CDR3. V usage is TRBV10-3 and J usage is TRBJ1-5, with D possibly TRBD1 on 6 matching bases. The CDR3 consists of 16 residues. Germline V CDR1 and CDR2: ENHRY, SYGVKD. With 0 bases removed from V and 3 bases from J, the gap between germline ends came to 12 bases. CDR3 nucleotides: TGTGCCATCAGTGAGTCGGGGAGGGGGTCCAATCAGCCCCAGCATTTT. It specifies CAISESGRGSNQPQHF.

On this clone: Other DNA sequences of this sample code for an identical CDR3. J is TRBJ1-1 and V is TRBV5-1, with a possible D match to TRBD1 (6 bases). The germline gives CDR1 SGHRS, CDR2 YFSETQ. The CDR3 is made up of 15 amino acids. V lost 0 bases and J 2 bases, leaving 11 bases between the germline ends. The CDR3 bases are TGCGCCAGCAGCTTGGAAGGACAGACTAACACTGAAGCTTTCTTT. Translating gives CASSLEGQTNTEAFF.

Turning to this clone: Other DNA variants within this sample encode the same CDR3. The CDR3 loop is CASSPDRPSGANVLTF. The CDR3 coding sequence is TGTGCCAGCTCCCCGGACAGGCCATCTGGGGCCAACGTCCTGACTTTC. This chain joins TRBV18 and TRBJ2-6, with 7 bases identical to TRBD1. The trim removed 6 bases at V and 1 base at J, leaving 6 bases unmatched. The CDR3 length is 16 residues. CDR1 is KGHSH, CDR2 LQKENI, per germline.

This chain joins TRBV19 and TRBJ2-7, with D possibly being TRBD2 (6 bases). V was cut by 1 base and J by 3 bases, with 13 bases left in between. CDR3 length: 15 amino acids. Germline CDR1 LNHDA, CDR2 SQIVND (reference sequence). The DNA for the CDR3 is TGTGCCAGTAGTATAGTGGAGGGACGCTTCTACGAGCAGTACTTC. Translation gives CASSIVEGRFYEQYF.

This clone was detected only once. CDR3 bases: TGTGCCAGCAAGGGAGCTCGCGATGAGCAGTTCTTC. Translation gives CASKGARDEQFF. The chain links TRBV6-1 to TRBJ2-1, with a tentative D call TRBD2 (5 bases). This CDR3 is built from 12 residues. Between the trimmed V and J ends, which lost 7 bases and 8 bases, there was a span of 12 bases. Germline lookup yields CDR1 MNHNS and CDR2 SASEGT.

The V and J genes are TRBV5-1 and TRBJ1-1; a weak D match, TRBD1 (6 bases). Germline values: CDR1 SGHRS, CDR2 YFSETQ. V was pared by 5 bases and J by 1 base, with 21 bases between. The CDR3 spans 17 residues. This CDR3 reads CASSSQVTGTTNTEAFF. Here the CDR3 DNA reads TGCGCCAGCAGTAGTCAAGTTACCGGGACAACGAACACTGAAGCTTTCTTT.

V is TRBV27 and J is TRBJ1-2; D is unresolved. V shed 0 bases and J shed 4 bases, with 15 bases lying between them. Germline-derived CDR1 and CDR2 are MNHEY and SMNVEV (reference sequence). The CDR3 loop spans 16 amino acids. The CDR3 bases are TGTGCCAGCAGTTTATCGATACAATCAGGCGCCTATGGCTACACCTTC. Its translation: CASSLSIQSGAYGYTF.

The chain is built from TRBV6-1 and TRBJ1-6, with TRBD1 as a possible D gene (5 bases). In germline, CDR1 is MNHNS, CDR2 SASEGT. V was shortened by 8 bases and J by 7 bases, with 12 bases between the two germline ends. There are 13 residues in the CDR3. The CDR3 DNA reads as TGTGCCAGCCTCAGGGTGAGGAATTCACCCCTCCACTTT. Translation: CASLRVRNSPLHF.

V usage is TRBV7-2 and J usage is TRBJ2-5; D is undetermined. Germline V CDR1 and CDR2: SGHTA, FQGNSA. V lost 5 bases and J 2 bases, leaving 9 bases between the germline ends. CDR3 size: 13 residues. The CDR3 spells CASSRPIQETQYF. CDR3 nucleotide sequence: TGTGCCAGCAGCCGCCCCATACAAGAGACCCAGTACTTC.